The entry below gives a single TCR beta chain sequence along with its context. The data stem from a study of blood T cell repertoires in COVID-19. TCRdb's copy holds only in-frame clones and misses some; the assay was immunoSEQ multiplex PCR. This table has some 150,000 clones, 88% appearing once. Losses at the gene ends were 5 bases for V and 2 bases for J; bases not matched to a gene: 8. The CDR3 spans 15 residues. The germline gives CDR1 SGDLS, CDR2 YYNGEE. Material for sequencing was peripheral blood. The receptor's source is a woman aged 55-69 years with acute or convalescent COVID-19. V gene TRBV9 combines with J gene TRBJ2-3, with 7 bases identical to TRBD2. The CDR3 bases are TGTGCCAGCAGTTCGGGGACTACCCACACAGATACGCAGTATTTT. Residues: CASSSGTTHTDTQYF.